Each of the 18 T cell receptor beta chains below was sequenced from the same sample in a study of metastatic and nonmetastatic thyroid tumors. With MiXCR, TCRdb called clones anew from the PCR reads. In the table there are tens of thousands of clones, about 31% of which are singletons. Thyroid surgery had not been preceded by any treatment in any patient. Source material: blood. The receptors derive from a female donor with papillary thyroid cancer or a benign thyroid nodule (not recorded which). Some clones in this sample may be carry-over from other donors' samples.

Points on this clone: One end of the junction does not line up with germline, which may come from a read error. This chain uses TRBV12-3 or TRBV12-4 with TRBJ2-7, with TRBD2 as a possible D gene (7 bases). CDR3 length: 15 residues. Written as DNA, the CDR3 is TGTGACAGCAACCATAGGGGGGGGGGTAAAGGCGAGCAGTACTTC. It codes for CDSNHRGGGKGEQYF.

This clone was observed a handful of times. A read error may produce the germline difference seen at one junction end. DNA of the CDR3: TGTGCCAGCAGTAGTGGGGGGGACACCTGGGAGCTGTTTTTT. Protein: CASSSGGDTWELFF. This chain links TRBV6-2 or TRBV6-3 with TRBJ2-2; TRBD2 might be the D (7 bases). Germline V gene sequence: CDR1 MNHEY, CDR2 SVGEGT. This CDR3 is built from 14 residues.

This clone was seen many times. This chain connects TRBV11-2 to TRBJ2-7, with D uncertain. Trimming removed 5 bases at V and 5 bases at J, with 10 bases between. The CDR3 consists of 12 residues. Germline loops: CDR1 SGHAT, CDR2 FQNNGV. The CDR3 protein is CASSRGDNEQYF. CDR3 DNA: TGTGCCAGCAGCCGCGGTGATAACGAGCAGTACTTC.

This clone was observed many times. CDR3: CASSYRGDTEAFF. CDR3 nucleotides: TGTGCCAGCAGCTACAGGGGTGACACTGAAGCTTTCTTT. This chain joins TRBV3-1 and TRBJ1-1; 7 bases are a match to TRBD1. Germline assignment: CDR1 LGHDT and CDR2 YNNKEL (reference sequence). V lost 5 bases to trimming and J lost 3 bases; unmatched junction nucleotides: 3. This CDR3 is built from 13 residues.

In its sample, this clone was seen many times. The chain carries TRBV20-1 and TRBJ2-1, with 10 bases identical to TRBD2. J lost 10 bases, V lost 6 bases, and 12 bases had no gene match. Germline V gene data show CDR1 as DFQATT and CDR2 as SNEGSKA (reference sequence). The length of the CDR3 is 14 residues. The CDR3 nucleotides are TGCAGTGCCGACCGGGCTAGCGGGAGCGGAGAGCAGTTCTTC. Encoded protein: CSADRASGSGEQFF.

This clone occurred many times. The chain has TRBV19 and TRBJ1-2; 8 bases match TRBD1. CDR1 is LNHDA, CDR2 SQIVND, per germline (reference sequence). J was trimmed by 8 bases and V by 7 bases; bases with no gene match: 12. The CDR3 contains 14 residues. The CDR3 spells CASISGTGFMGYTF. In nucleotides, the CDR3 is TGTGCCAGTATCTCCGGGACAGGTTTTATGGGCTACACCTTC.

This chain connects TRBV7-9 to TRBJ2-7; 8 nucleotides match TRBD2. The CDR3 loop spans 14 amino acids. Per germline, CDR1 SEHNR and CDR2 FQNEAQ (reference sequence). Unmatched junction bases numbered 4, after V lost 2 bases and J lost 4 bases. The CDR3 sequence is CASSLSGGDYEQYF. CDR3 nucleotides: TGTGCCAGCAGCTTATCCGGGGGGGATTACGAGCAGTACTTC.

This clone is medium-sized in the sample. The rearrangement joins TRBV10-3 to TRBJ2-7; 13 positions match TRBD2. This CDR3 is 16 amino acids long. Germline CDR1 is ENHRY and CDR2 is SYGVKD. Germline trimming cut 6 bases from V and 0 bases from J; bases unmatched to any gene: 5. CDR3 amino acids: CAISPGTSGVSYEQYF. The CDR3 DNA reads TGTGCCATCAGCCCCGGGACTAGCGGGGTCTCCTACGAGCAGTACTTC.

This clone turned up a few times. The chain couples TRBV28 to TRBJ1-1, with 7 bases fitting TRBD1. Losses at the gene ends were 4 bases for V and 2 bases for J; bases not matched to a gene: 13. The CDR3 length is 17 residues. Germline V gene data show CDR1 as MDHEN and CDR2 as SYDVKM. The CDR3 region has the DNA TGTGCCAGCAGTTCCCGTGCAGGGGGGCAAATTAACACTGAAGCTTTCTTT. It encodes CASSSRAGGQINTEAFF.

Details on this clone: Compared with germline, one end of the junction differs, possibly owing to a read error. The chain couples TRBV7-7 to TRBJ2-7, with D perhaps given as TRBD1 or TRBD2 (5 bases each). The germline gives CDR1 SSHAT, CDR2 FNYEAQ (reference sequence). CDR3 size: 18 residues. CDR3 sequence: CASSLAINGTNISDEQYF. The CDR3 nucleotides read TGTGCTAGCAGCTTAGCGATTAACGGGACGAACATAAGTGACGAGCAGTACTTC.

As regards this clone: A read error may produce the germline difference seen at one junction end. The chain employs TRBV19 and TRBJ1-6; no clear D. The CDR3 is 9 amino acids. Looked up from germline, CDR1 is LNHDA and CDR2 is SQIVND (reference sequence). The CDR3 DNA is TGTGCTGATAATTTACCCGTCCACTTT. It codes for CADNLPVHF.

In regard to this clone: No conserved phenylalanine or tryptophan is present at the end of the CDR3, so a read error is the likely explanation. It is unclear where the CDR3 begins or ends on the DNA, so no DNA is shown, and the CDR3 is as TCRdb lists it. This chain links TRBV7-9 with TRBJ1-6; the table names TRBD1, a call not compared with the DNA. Counting both end residues, the CDR3 totals 14 amino acids. The germline gives CDR1 SEHNR, CDR2 FQNEAQ (reference sequence). The CDR3 region is CASSPRQLNSPIHI.

Worth noting for this clone: One junction end does not reproduce the germline sequence, and a read error may be involved. This chain uses TRBV20-1 with TRBJ2-6; D unresolved. The CDR3 runs 13 residues. Per germline, CDR1 DFQATT and CDR2 SNEGSKA (reference sequence). The CDR3, as DNA: TGCAGTGCTTCCGACTGTCGGGCCTACGTCCTGACTTTC. This translates into CSASDCRAYVLTF.

This clone was counted between two and nine times. The J gene is TRBJ2-7, the V gene TRBV20-1; 7 bases map to TRBD2. Losses at the gene ends were 0 bases for V and 4 bases for J; bases not matched to a gene: 0. The germline gives CDR1 DFQATT, CDR2 SNEGSKA (reference sequence). The CDR3 is 12 amino acids. DNA of the CDR3: TGCAGTGCTAGAGAGCGGGAGTACGAGCAGTACTTC. This translates into CSAREREYEQYF.

This clone was picked up many times. This chain links TRBV5-6 with TRBJ2-5; TRBD2 aligns across 9 bases. V shed 2 bases, J shed 3 bases, and the junction held 2 bases outside the gene matches. There are 14 residues in the CDR3. The germline V gene has CDR1 SGHDT and CDR2 YYEEEE. Written as DNA, the CDR3 is TGTGCCAGCAGCTTACCTAGCGGGGAAGAGACCCAGTACTTC. Protein: CASSLPSGEETQYF.

Ten or more counts support this clone. The chain recombines TRBV12-3 or TRBV12-4 with TRBJ1-1; no clear D gene. CDR3 length equals 13 residues. V lost 7 bases, J lost 4 bases, and 13 bases lay in between. The CDR3 is CASTMNRFTEAFF. As DNA, the CDR3 is TGTGCCAGCACTATGAATCGATTCACTGAAGCTTTCTTT.

This clone was picked up many times. The rearrangement uses TRBV25-1 and TRBJ2-7; TRBD1 agrees at 11 bases. The J segment lost 7 bases and the V segment lost 3 bases, leaving 8 bases of the junction unmatched. CDR1 is MGHDK, CDR2 SYGVNS, per germline. The CDR3 is made up of 15 amino acids. DNA for the CDR3: TGTGCCAGCAGTGATCTTGGACAGGGGGCCAGAGAGCAGTACTTC. This gives the protein CASSDLGQGAREQYF.

This clone was recorded at least ten times. One end of the junction does not line up with germline, which may come from a read error. The chain recombines TRBV3-1 with TRBJ2-5; weak D call: TRBD1 (6 bases). Germline V gene lookup returns CDR1 LGHDT and CDR2 YNNKEL (reference sequence). This CDR3 has 14 residues. This CDR3 is CASTQFGDRETQYF. The CDR3 DNA is TGTGCCAGCACCCAATTTGGAGACAGGGAGACCCAGTACTTC.